This T cell receptor beta chain originates from a study of CD8 T cells in ankylosing spondylitis. The study's findings and limits: Blood of patients with ankylosing spondylitis appeared to be characterized by a TCR beta motif of several highly homologous variants. Disease-linked clones bore a CD8+ phenotype, appearing relatively rarely in peripheral blood. Disease-linked clones reportedly concentrated significantly in matched ankylosing spondylitis synovial fluid.

Making use of molecular barcodes, quantitative 5'-RACE generated TCR beta libraries. MiXCR was run by TCRdb on the 5' RACE reads, yielding one entry per CDR3 protein. This repertoire shows around 250,000 distinct CDR3 sequences, about a sixth found once; its top ten account for approximately 33%. This clonotype was found a few times. What it binds is not known. The germline gives CDR1 DFQATT, CDR2 SNEGSKA (reference sequence). The CDR3 has 17 amino acids. Trimming cost V 0 bases and J 0 bases, with 15 bases left between them. The V gene is TRBV20-1, the J gene TRBJ2-1, with a tentative D call TRBD1 (5 bases). The TCR originated in a male donor with ankylosing spondylitis or in good health (not recorded which). The sequencing sample was made of blood, either unsorted or a sorted T cell fraction (not recorded which). The DNA for the CDR3 is TGCAGTGCTAGAGATAGGGGTGAGACTCTCTCCTACAATGAGCAGTTCTTC. This gives the protein CSARDRGETLSYNEQFF.